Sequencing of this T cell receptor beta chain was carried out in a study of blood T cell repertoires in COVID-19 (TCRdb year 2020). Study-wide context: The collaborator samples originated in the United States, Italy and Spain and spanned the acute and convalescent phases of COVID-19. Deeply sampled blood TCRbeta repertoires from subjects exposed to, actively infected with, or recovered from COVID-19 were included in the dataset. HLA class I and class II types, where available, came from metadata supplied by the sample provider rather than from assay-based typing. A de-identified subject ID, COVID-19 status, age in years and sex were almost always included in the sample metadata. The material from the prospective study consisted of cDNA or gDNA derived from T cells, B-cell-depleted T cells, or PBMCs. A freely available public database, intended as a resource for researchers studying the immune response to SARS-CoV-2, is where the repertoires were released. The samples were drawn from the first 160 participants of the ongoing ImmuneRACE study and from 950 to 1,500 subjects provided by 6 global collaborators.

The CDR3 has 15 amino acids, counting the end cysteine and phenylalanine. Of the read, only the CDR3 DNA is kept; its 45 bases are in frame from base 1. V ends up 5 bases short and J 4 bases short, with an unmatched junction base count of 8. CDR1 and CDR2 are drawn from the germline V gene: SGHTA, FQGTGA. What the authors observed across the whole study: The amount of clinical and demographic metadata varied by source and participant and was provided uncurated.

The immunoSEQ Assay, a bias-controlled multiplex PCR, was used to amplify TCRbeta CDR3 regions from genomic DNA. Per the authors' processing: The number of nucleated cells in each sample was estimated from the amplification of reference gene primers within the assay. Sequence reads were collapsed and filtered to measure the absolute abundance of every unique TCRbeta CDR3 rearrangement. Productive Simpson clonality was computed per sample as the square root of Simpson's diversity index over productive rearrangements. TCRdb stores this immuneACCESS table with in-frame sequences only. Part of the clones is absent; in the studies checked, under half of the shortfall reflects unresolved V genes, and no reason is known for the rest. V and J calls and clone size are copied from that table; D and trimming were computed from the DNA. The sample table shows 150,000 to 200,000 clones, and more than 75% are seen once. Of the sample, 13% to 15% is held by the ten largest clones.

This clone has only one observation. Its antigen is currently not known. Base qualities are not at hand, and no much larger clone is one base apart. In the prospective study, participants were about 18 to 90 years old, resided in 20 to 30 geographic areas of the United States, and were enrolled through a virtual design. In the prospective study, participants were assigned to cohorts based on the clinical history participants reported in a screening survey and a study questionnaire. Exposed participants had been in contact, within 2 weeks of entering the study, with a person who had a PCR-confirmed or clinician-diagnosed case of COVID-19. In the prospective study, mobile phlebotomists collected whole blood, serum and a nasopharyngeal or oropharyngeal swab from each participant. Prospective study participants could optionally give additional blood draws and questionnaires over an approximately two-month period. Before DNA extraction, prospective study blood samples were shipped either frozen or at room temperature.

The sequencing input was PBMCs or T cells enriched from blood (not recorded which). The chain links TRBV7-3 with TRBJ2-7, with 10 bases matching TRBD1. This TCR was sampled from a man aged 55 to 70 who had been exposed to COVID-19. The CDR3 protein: CASSQLGQGRYEQYF. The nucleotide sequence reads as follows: TGTGCCAGCAGCCAACTGGGACAGGGGAGGTACGAGCAGTACTTC.